This T cell receptor (beta chain) originates from a study of cytomegalovirus exposure and HLA in healthy donors. Study-wide context: Of the donors genotyped, 300 to 500 in all, about 81% fell in the Caucasian-associated ancestry cluster.

The PCR was carried out with 60 Vbeta primers and 13 Jbeta primers. Using immunoSEQ multiplex PCR, the repertoire was profiled, and TCRdb retains in-frame clones only, with some absent. The sample has some 200,000 clones, about 70% seen once. The CDR3 is made up of 17 amino acids. From germline, CDR1 is SEHNR and CDR2 FQNEAQ (reference sequence). V lost 5 bases, J lost 8 bases, and 10 bases stayed unmatched. The sample consisted of PBMCs. This clonotype originated in a woman aged 25 to 39 in good health and CMV-seronegative. This sequence joins TRBV7-9 and TRBJ2-1; 15 positions match TRBD2. CDR3 protein: CASSARTSGRGGHEQFF. The CDR3 DNA sequence: TGTGCCAGCAGCGCCCGGACTAGCGGGAGGGGGGGGCATGAGCAGTTCTTC.